The next 29 T cell receptor beta chains were all read from a single sample in a study of Ad26.COV2.S vaccination and SARS-CoV-2 variants. Assay: immunoSEQ multiplex PCR; the TCRdb copy retains only in-frame clones and omits some. Of under 550,000 clones listed, around 90% are singletons. The treatment here: roughly 18 received Ad26.COV2.S at low or high dose, single or two shots; roughly five received placebo; per-sample allocation not given. The samples date from day 63 after the first vaccine or placebo injection. The material sequenced was peripheral blood, taken in a trial of Ad26.COV2.S vaccine versus placebo. The receptor source for this set is a person between 18 and 59 years old who received the Ad26.COV2.S COVID-19 vaccine or a placebo.

V gene TRBV27 combines with J gene TRBJ1-1; the match to TRBD1 covers 8 bases. The germline gives CDR1 MNHEY, CDR2 SMNVEV (reference sequence). V shed 2 bases, J shed 5 bases, and the junction held 7 bases outside the gene matches. CDR3 length: 15 residues. CDR3: CASSLGLQGDTEAFF. Written as DNA, the CDR3 is TGTGCCAGCAGTTTAGGATTACAGGGGGATACTGAAGCTTTCTTT.

The V call is TRBV27, the J call TRBJ1-6, with D perhaps matching TRBD1 (5 bases). Trimming removed 2 bases from V and 0 bases from J, with 14 bases in between. The CDR3 extends over 18 amino acids. Germline CDR1 is MNHEY and CDR2 is SMNVEV (reference sequence). The CDR3 here is CASSLRRFRVSYNSPLHF. In DNA, the CDR3 is TGTGCCAGCAGTTTACGACGGTTCAGGGTCTCCTATAATTCACCCCTCCACTTT.

The genes are TRBV3-1 (or the pseudogene TRBV3-2) and TRBJ2-7; D uncertain. Germline V lookup: CDR1 LGHDT, CDR2 YNNKEL (reference sequence). Trimming took off 8 bases at V and 0 bases at J, with 5 bases between the two ends. The length of the CDR3 is 11 residues. CDR3: CASGDSYEQYF. In DNA form, the CDR3 reads TGTGCCAGCGGGGACTCCTACGAGCAGTACTTC.

The genes are TRBV7-9 and TRBJ1-2; no reliable D call. Germline CDR1 and CDR2: SEHNR and FQNEAQ (reference sequence). Trimming shortened V by 1 base and J by 0 bases, and 9 bases separated the two germline ends. This CDR3 is built from 15 residues. CDR3 in amino acids: CASSLVGPSNYGYTF. The CDR3 DNA is TGTGCCAGCAGCTTAGTAGGGCCTTCTAACTATGGCTACACCTTC. Drawing the rest from reference TRBV7-9 and TRBJ1-2, the complete variable domain is DTGVSQNPRHKITKRGQNVTFRCDPISEHNRLYWYRQTLGQGPEFLTYFQNEAQLEKSRLLSDRFSAERPKGSFSTLEIQRTEQGDSAMYLCASSLVGPSNYGYTFGSGTRLTVV.

The chain is built from TRBV27 and TRBJ2-3; 10 bases are shared with TRBD2. Germline V gene sequence: CDR1 MNHEY, CDR2 SMNVEV (reference sequence). This CDR3 comprises 16 residues. The trim removed 4 bases at V and 0 bases at J, leaving 4 bases unmatched. The CDR3 protein is CASSSGLAASTDTQYF. The CDR3 nucleotides are TGTGCCAGCAGTTCAGGACTAGCGGCTAGCACAGATACGCAGTATTTT.

The genes are TRBV7-2 and TRBJ2-1; TRBD2 agrees at 9 bases. V shed 5 bases and J 8 bases; nucleotides not matched to a gene: 10. The CDR3 is 15 amino acids. The V gene's germline CDR1 is SGHTA and CDR2 FQGNSA. This chain's CDR3 is CASSPRGWTSDEQFF. CDR3 sequence (DNA): TGTGCCAGCAGCCCGAGAGGGTGGACTAGCGATGAGCAGTTCTTC.

The genes are TRBV19 and TRBJ2-3; 7 nucleotides align to TRBD2. CDR1 LNHDA and CDR2 SQIVND come from the germline V gene (reference sequence). V shed 1 base and J 2 bases; nucleotides not matched to a gene: 3. The CDR3 has 15 residues. CDR3: CASSIGTRVTDTQYF. CDR3 DNA sequence: TGTGCCAGTAGTATAGGGACTAGGGTCACAGATACGCAGTATTTT.

The CDR3 is CASSPGTTNTEAFF. Here the CDR3 DNA reads TGTGCCAGCTCACCGGGTACGACGAACACTGAAGCTTTCTTT. The V call is TRBV18, the J call TRBJ1-1; D remains unclear. The CDR3 is 14 residues long. CDR1 and CDR2 (germline): KGHSH, LQKENI. Trimming left V 3 bases short and J 1 base short, with 9 bases between.

The rearrangement links TRBV6-5 to TRBJ2-1; 7 bases line up with TRBD2. Germline CDR1 is MNHEY and CDR2 is SVGAGI. This CDR3 spans 15 amino acids. The junction had 14 bases not matched to a gene; V was cut back by 7 bases and J by 8 bases. The CDR3 sequence: CASISTGGRRDEQFF. The CDR3 DNA follows: TGTGCCAGCATCTCAACGGGCGGGAGACGGGATGAGCAGTTCTTC.

The CDR3 reads CASSLEALAGNTIYF. The CDR3 DNA is TGTGCCAGCAGCTTAGAGGCCTTGGCTGGAAACACCATATATTTT. This chain joins TRBV7-2 and TRBJ1-3, with D unclear. With 1 base removed from V and 2 bases from J, the gap between germline ends came to 9 bases. Germline CDR1 is SGHTA and CDR2 is FQGNSA. The CDR3 runs 15 residues.

The genes are TRBV5-8 and TRBJ2-1, with 13 bases identical to TRBD2. Unmatched junction bases numbered 12, after V lost 3 bases and J lost 9 bases. This CDR3 contains 17 residues. Germline V gene sequence: CDR1 SGHTS, CDR2 YDEGEE. In nucleotides, the CDR3 is TGTGCCAGCAGCTCCGAGGGACTAGCGGGGACCCACGGTGAGCAGTTCTTC. Protein: CASSSEGLAGTHGEQFF. Full variable domain (outside the CDR3, taken from reference TRBV5-8 and TRBJ2-1): EAGVTQSPTHLIKTRGQQATLRCSPISGHTSVYWYQQALGLGLQFLLWYDEGEERNRGNFPPRFSGRQFPNYSSELNVNALELEDSALYLCASSSEGLAGTHGEQFFGPGTRLTVL.

The V gene is TRBV19, the J gene TRBJ1-1; D gene ambiguous. The germline V gene has CDR1 LNHDA and CDR2 SQIVND (reference sequence). V lost 6 bases and J 6 bases, leaving 17 bases between the germline ends. CDR3 length equals 14 residues. CDR3 sequence reads: CASSQTRVNPEAFF. In DNA form, the CDR3 reads TGTGCCAGTAGCCAAACAAGGGTAAACCCTGAAGCTTTCTTT.

The chain combines TRBV7-2 with TRBJ1-5; a possible D gene is TRBD1 (6 bases). The CDR3 totals 14 residues. In germline, CDR1 is SGHTA, CDR2 FQGNSA. Trimming removed 6 bases at V and 5 bases at J, with 14 bases between. CDR3 sequence: CASSYSQGYQPQHF. CDR3 coding DNA: TGTGCCAGCAGTTATTCTCAGGGGTATCAGCCCCAGCATTTT.

The rearrangement uses TRBV4-1 and TRBJ2-7, with D tentatively TRBD2 (9 bases). The CDR3 length is 19 residues. Germline CDR1 is MGHRA and CDR2 is YSYEKL. V was trimmed by 0 bases and J by 1 base, leaving 22 bases between them. The chain's CDR3 is CASSQEPGGPSGISYEQYF. The DNA for the CDR3 is TGCGCCAGCAGCCAAGAACCAGGGGGCCCTAGCGGGATATCCTACGAGCAGTACTTC.

The J gene is TRBJ1-2, the V gene TRBV16; TRBD1 matches at 11 bases. In germline, CDR1 is KGHSY, CDR2 FQNENV. The CDR3 contains 17 residues. V dropped 1 base and J dropped 3; count of bases not matched to a gene: 7. CDR3 in DNA: TGTGCCAGCAGCCAATTCGGACAGGGGGCGCGGGACTATGGCTACACCTTC. It specifies CASSQFGQGARDYGYTF.

The chain carries TRBV10-3 and TRBJ1-1; tentatively, D is TRBD1 (5 bases). The CDR3 runs 15 residues. With 8 bases removed from V and 2 bases from J, the gap between germline ends came to 18 bases. Germline values: CDR1 ENHRY, CDR2 SYGVKD. Here the CDR3 DNA reads TGTGCCATCGCCAAGGCACAGGAGCTTAACACTGAAGCTTTCTTT. It encodes CAIAKAQELNTEAFF.

The count of this clone is one. The chain has TRBV4-1 and TRBJ1-5, with 10 nucleotides matching TRBD1. Germline V lookup: CDR1 MGHRA, CDR2 YSYEKL. V shed 4 bases, J shed 9 bases, and the junction held 9 bases outside the gene matches. This CDR3 contains 15 residues. The CDR3 DNA follows: TGCGCCAGCAGCCCGGGGACAGGGGTCAATGGGCCCCAGCATTTT. Translated, it gives CASSPGTGVNGPQHF.

In its sample, this clone was seen once. The DNA for the CDR3 is TGTGCCAGCAGCTTGGGGGGAAATGGAAACACCATATATTTT. Translated: CASSLGGNGNTIYF. The chain couples TRBV5-4 to TRBJ1-3; D ambiguous. The V end was cut by 0 bases, the J end by 3 bases, with 7 bases between. The CDR3 spans 14 residues. The V gene's germline CDR1 is SGHNT and CDR2 YYREEE (reference sequence). Full variable domain (rest looked up from reference TRBV5-4 and TRBJ1-3): ETGVTQSPTHLIKTRGQQVTLRCSSQSGHNTVSWYQQALGQGPQFIFQYYREEENGRGNFPPRFSGLQFPNYSSELNVNALELDDSALYLCASSLGGNGNTIYFGEGSWLTVV.

V and J are TRBV6-6 and TRBJ1-5; D unclear. The V gene lost 8 bases and the J gene lost 4 bases, with 15 bases spanning the gap. Germline V gene lookup returns CDR1 MNHNY and CDR2 SVGAGI (reference sequence). The CDR3 runs 14 residues. Here the CDR3 reads CASGSPQVNQPQHF. DNA for the CDR3: TGTGCCAGCGGCTCCCCTCAGGTTAATCAGCCCCAGCATTTT.

The chain combines TRBV7-8 with TRBJ2-5; 13 bases map to TRBD2. J was trimmed by 5 bases and V by 1 base; bases with no gene match: 4. The CDR3 runs to 16 residues. Germline V CDR1 and CDR2: SGHVS, FQNEAQ. The CDR3 reads CASSLGMGLAGETQYF. Written as DNA, the CDR3 is TGTGCCAGCAGCTTAGGAATGGGACTAGCGGGGGAGACCCAGTACTTC. The whole variable domain, filled in from reference TRBV7-8 and TRBJ2-5, reads GAGVSQSPRYKVAKRGQDVALRCDPISGHVSLFWYQQALGQGPEFLTYFQNEAQLDKSGLPSDRFFAERPEGSVSTLKIQRTQQEDSAVYLCASSLGMGLAGETQYFGPGTRLLVL.

The chain has TRBV6-6 and TRBJ2-1, with 10 bases fitting TRBD2. This CDR3 contains 17 residues. Per germline, CDR1 MNHNY and CDR2 SVGAGI (reference sequence). V lost 5 bases to trimming and J lost 4 bases; unmatched junction nucleotides: 11. CDR3 protein: CASSLPGLASFYNEQFF. The CDR3, as DNA: TGTGCCAGCAGTCTTCCGGGACTAGCGAGTTTTTACAATGAGCAGTTCTTC.

V is TRBV19 and J is TRBJ1-1; no reliable D call. The CDR3 totals 14 residues. V shed 1 base and J shed 1 base, with 7 bases lying between them. The V gene's germline CDR1 is LNHDA and CDR2 SQIVND (reference sequence). Here the CDR3 reads CASSIGPTNTEAFF. CDR3 bases: TGTGCCAGTAGTATAGGGCCCACGAACACTGAAGCTTTCTTT.

The chain is built from TRBV11-2 and TRBJ2-7; no clear D. V was trimmed by 6 bases and J by 1 base, leaving 16 bases between them. The CDR3 is 15 amino acids. Looked up from germline, CDR1 is SGHAT and CDR2 is FQNNGV. CDR3 sequence: CASRVDSWASYEQYF. The CDR3 DNA sequence: TGTGCCAGCAGAGTAGACTCCTGGGCATCCTACGAGCAGTACTTC.

The chain uses TRBV7-9 and TRBJ2-1; 7 bases align to TRBD2. The CDR3 covers 15 residues. Losses at the gene ends were 4 bases for V and 0 bases for J; bases not matched to a gene: 3. CDR1 SEHNR and CDR2 FQNEAQ come from the germline V gene (reference sequence). The CDR3 nucleotides are TGTGCCAGCAGCTCAGCGGGAAGCTCCTACAATGAGCAGTTCTTC. Translating it yields CASSSAGSSYNEQFF.

CDR3: CASSYPRGKGAGELFF. The CDR3 nucleotides read TGTGCCAGCAGTTACCCGAGGGGGAAGGGTGCCGGGGAGCTGTTTTTT. V usage is TRBV6-5 and J usage is TRBJ2-2; D may be TRBD1 (6 bases). The germline V gene has CDR1 MNHEY and CDR2 SVGAGI. This CDR3 has 16 amino acids. Trimming cost V 2 bases and J 6 bases, with 16 bases left between them.

The J gene is TRBJ1-2, the V gene TRBV30; D ambiguous. Germline-derived CDR1 and CDR2 are GTSNPN and SVGIG (reference sequence). CDR3 size: 11 residues. V dropped 5 bases and J dropped 4 bases, with 8 bases sitting between them. The CDR3 DNA follows: TGTGCCTGGTCTGCGAGCTATGGCTACACCTTC. It translates to CAWSASYGYTF.

The chain uses TRBV12-5 and TRBJ1-6; 7 nucleotides align to TRBD1. This CDR3 contains 18 residues. J gave up 4 bases and V 2 bases, and 11 bases lay outside the gene matches. In germline, CDR1 is LGHNT, CDR2 FRNRAP. CDR3 sequence (DNA): TGTGCTAGTGGTTTGTACCCAACAGGGGCCGCTTATAATTCACCCCTCCACTTT. Protein: CASGLYPTGAAYNSPLHF.

This chain joins TRBV25-1 and TRBJ2-5, with D possibly being TRBD1 or TRBD2 (6 bases each). The CDR3 totals 13 residues. The germline CDR1 and CDR2 sequences are MGHDK and SYGVNS. Trimming cost V 1 base and J 5 bases, with 8 bases left between them. CDR3 residues: CASSEWGAETQYF. For the CDR3, the DNA is TGTGCCAGCAGTGAATGGGGGGCTGAGACCCAGTACTTC.

A word on this clone: The junction and the germline gene differ at one end; a read error may be behind it. The chain is built from TRBV7-7 and TRBJ1-6; tentatively, D is TRBD1 (5 bases). The CDR3 spans 12 residues. Germline V CDR1 and CDR2: SSHAT, FNYEAQ (reference sequence). The CDR3 here is CASRRGDSPLHF. The CDR3 DNA reads TGTGCTAGCAGACGGGGGGATTCACCCCTCCACTTT.